A selection of T cell receptor beta chains follows, all from one sample in a study of shared clonotypes between healthy human individuals. The repertoire was sequenced with immunoSEQ multiplex PCR; TCRdb's copy has only in-frame clones and lacks some. Here the sample spans a few hundred thousand clones, around 81% being singletons. Sequencing input: PBMCs. The receptors stem from a woman aged 35 to 49 in good health. Some clones in this sample may be carry-over from other donors' samples. Both conserved end residues are part of each CDR3. A D gene is named only where the DNA matches it firmly. The size entry is marked missing in some rows and otherwise reads once, few, many or a size class.

CDR3	DNA	D	size	length	V	J
CASSPRQGSYEQYF	TGTGCCAGTAGTCCGCGACAGGGTAGCTACGAGCAGTACTTC	TRBD1	NA	14	TRBV19	TRBJ2-7
CASSQEWAGANVLTF	TGCGCCAGCAGCCAAGAGTGGGCTGGGGCCAACGTCCTGACTTTC	NA	NA	15	TRBV4-1	TRBJ2-6
CASSFSAGELFF	TGTGCCAGCAGCTTCAGCGCCGGGGAGCTGTTTTTT	NA	NA	12	TRBV7-8	TRBJ2-2
CASSGTGQGTYEQYF	TGCGCCAGCAGCGGGACGGGACAGGGAACCTACGAGCAGTACTTC	TRBD1	NA	15	TRBV5-1	TRBJ2-7
CASSQGSDRLNTEAFF	TGCGCCAGCAGCCAAGGTAGTGACAGGTTGAACACTGAAGCTTTCTTT	NA	NA	16	TRBV4-3	TRBJ1-1
CASSRQGRSRSNQPQHF	TGTGCCAGTAGCAGACAGGGCCGGTCGAGGAGCAATCAGCCCCAGCATTTT	TRBD1	NA	17	TRBV19	TRBJ1-5
CASIKGGGGTEAFF	TGTGCCAGCATCAAGGGGGGGGGAGGCACTGAAGCTTTCTTT	NA	NA	14	TRBV5-4	TRBJ1-1
CASSSTGMGYGYTF	TGTGCCAGCAGTTCGACAGGGATGGGCTATGGCTACACCTTC	TRBD1	NA	14	TRBV28	TRBJ1-2
CSVRPGTGHEAFF	TGCAGCGTGCGCCCTGGGACAGGGCATGAAGCTTTCTTT	TRBD1	NA	13	TRBV29-1	TRBJ1-1
CASSLGPRGFTEAFF	TGTGCCAGCAGCTTAGGCCCCAGGGGGTTCACTGAAGCTTTCTTT	TRBD1	NA	15	TRBV7-9	TRBJ1-1
CASSTPPSYEQYF	TGTGCCAGTAGTACCCCCCCCTCCTACGAGCAGTACTTC	NA	NA	13	TRBV19	TRBJ2-7
CASSLGVGREQETQYF	TGTGCCAGCAGCTTAGGGGTTGGCAGGGAGCAAGAGACCCAGTACTTC	NA	NA	16	TRBV11-1	TRBJ2-5
CSVAPFSGSGNTIYF	TGCAGCGTTGCTCCGTTTTCGGGGTCTGGAAACACCATATATTTT	NA	NA	15	TRBV29-1	TRBJ1-3
CASATGRDEKLFF	TGTGCCAGCGCGACAGGGAGGGATGAAAAACTGTTTTTT	TRBD1	many	13	TRBV6-5	TRBJ1-4
CASSWTGSTNEKLFF	TGTGCCAGCAGTTGGACAGGGTCAACTAATGAAAAACTGTTTTTT	TRBD1	once	15	TRBV28	TRBJ1-4
CASSLGPGSSYEQYF	TGCGCCAGCAGCTTGGGTCCCGGGAGCTCCTACGAGCAGTACTTC	NA	NA	15	TRBV5-1	TRBJ2-7
CASRHLADYEQYF	TGTGCCAGCAGACACCTAGCCGACTACGAGCAGTACTTC	NA	NA	13	TRBV6-1	TRBJ2-7
CASSPGTSGSETQYF	TGTGCCAGCAGCCCCGGGACTAGCGGGAGTGAGACCCAGTACTTC	TRBD2	NA	15	TRBV11-3	TRBJ2-5
CASRLAGGTGELFF	TGTGCCAGCAGGCTAGCGGGAGGGACCGGGGAGCTGTTTTTT	TRBD2	NA	14	TRBV5-4	TRBJ2-2
CASSYPRPSSRRGTAMKADTEAFF	TGTGCCAGCAGTTACCCTCGACCCTCTTCTAGGAGGGGGACAGCTATGAAGGCGGACACTGAAGCTTTCTTT	TRBD1	NA	24	TRBV28	TRBJ1-1
CASSFSPGRKYNEQFF	TGTGCCAGCAGTTTTTCACCGGGACGAAAATACAATGAGCAGTTCTTC	NA	few	16	TRBV27	TRBJ2-1
CASTGTGVYGYTF	TGTGCCAGCACCGGGACAGGGGTCTATGGCTACACCTTC	TRBD1	NA	13	TRBV28	TRBJ1-2
CASSSGLVTDTQYF	TGTGCCAGCAGCTCGGGACTAGTCACAGATACGCAGTATTTT	TRBD2	NA	14	TRBV5-6	TRBJ2-3
CASSQPTSGGTDTQYF	TGTGCCAGCAGCCAACCAACTAGCGGGGGCACAGATACGCAGTATTTT	TRBD2	NA	16	TRBV4-2	TRBJ2-3
CASDPGQSYEQYF	TGCGCCAGCGACCCAGGACAGAGCTACGAGCAGTACTTC	NA	NA	13	TRBV23-1	TRBJ2-7
CSVEGAGVGYGYTF	TGCAGCGTTGAAGGAGCAGGGGTTGGCTATGGCTACACCTTC	NA	NA	14	TRBV29-1	TRBJ1-2
CASSPQGRLNYGYTF	TGTGCCAGCAGCCCTCAGGGCAGGCTCAACTATGGCTACACCTTC	NA	NA	15	TRBV4-2	TRBJ1-2
CASSLQGDQPQHF	TGTGCCAGCAGCTTACAGGGGGATCAGCCCCAGCATTTT	TRBD1	NA	13	TRBV7-3	TRBJ1-5
CASSLVSGIYEQYF	TGCGCCAGCAGCTTGGTTAGTGGCATCTACGAGCAGTACTTC	NA	NA	14	TRBV5-1	TRBJ2-7
CASSFGTPNTGELFF	TGTGCCAGCAGCTTTGGGACTCCGAACACCGGGGAGCTGTTTTTT	NA	NA	15	TRBV7-3	TRBJ2-2
CASSVEAPGLAGVGEQFF	TGTGCCAGCAGCGTAGAAGCACCGGGACTAGCGGGAGTTGGCGAGCAGTTCTTC	TRBD2	NA	18	TRBV9	TRBJ2-1
CASSLRAVTYEQYF	TGTGCCAGCAGCTTAAGAGCGGTTACCTACGAGCAGTACTTC	NA	NA	14	TRBV11-2	TRBJ2-7
CASSQESGSSYEQYF	TGTGCCAGCAGCCAAGAGTCTGGCAGCTCCTACGAGCAGTACTTC	NA	NA	15	TRBV4-2	TRBJ2-7
CASSLARSINEQFF	TGTGCCAGCAGCTTAGCTCGCTCCATCAATGAGCAGTTCTTC	NA	once	14	TRBV11-3	TRBJ2-1
CASSLIGTGGIFGNQPQHF	TGTGCCAGCAGTTTAATTGGGACAGGGGGCATTTTTGGCAATCAGCCCCAGCATTTT	TRBD1	NA	19	TRBV28	TRBJ1-5
CASKNLAAYNEQFF	TGTGCCAGCAAGAACCTAGCGGCCTACAATGAGCAGTTCTTC	TRBD2	NA	14	TRBV9	TRBJ2-1
CASSADGRQETQYF	TGTGCCAGCAGCGCGGACGGTCGACAAGAGACCCAGTACTTC	NA	NA	14	TRBV6-5	TRBJ2-5
CASSSKTSASYEQYF	TGTGCCAGCAGTTCCAAGACTAGCGCCTCCTACGAGCAGTACTTC	TRBD2	NA	15	TRBV5-4	TRBJ2-7
CASFPGTRDQPQHF	TGTGCCAGCTTCCCAGGGACACGGGATCAGCCCCAGCATTTT	NA	NA	14	TRBV28	TRBJ1-5
CASTPRPAGSTGELFF	TGCGCCAGCACCCCCCGGCCGGCAGGATCTACCGGGGAGCTGTTTTTT	NA	NA	16	TRBV5-1	TRBJ2-2
CASSIPGQGCPVNEKLFF	TGTGCCAGCAGCATCCCGGGACAGGGTTGCCCCGTTAATGAAAAACTGTTTTTT	TRBD1	NA	18	TRBV7-9	TRBJ1-4
CASSGQKTRTDTQYF	TGTGCCAGCAGTGGACAAAAGACTAGGACAGATACGCAGTATTTT	NA	few	15	TRBV2	TRBJ2-3
CASSPGTGGRANYGYTF	TGTGCCAGCAGTCCCGGGACAGGGGGTCGAGCTAACTATGGCTACACCTTC	TRBD1	NA	17	TRBV28	TRBJ1-2
CASSSARGLIPLHF	TGTGCCAGCAGTTCGGCCAGGGGGCTTATCCCCCTCCACTTT	TRBD1	NA	14	TRBV6-6	TRBJ1-6
CASSRSGRALDEQFF	TGCGCCAGCAGTCGTAGCGGGAGGGCCCTCGATGAGCAGTTCTTC	TRBD2	NA	15	TRBV4-3	TRBJ2-1
CASSHPGLGQNEQFF	TGCGCCAGCAGCCACCCGGGACTAGGCCAAAATGAGCAGTTCTTC	TRBD2	NA	15	TRBV4-1	TRBJ2-1
CASSPGGVAQTVGTQYF	TGTGCCAGCAGCCCCGGGGGGGTAGCGCAAACCGTAGGGACCCAGTACTTC	TRBD2	few	17	TRBV5-4	TRBJ2-5
CSIQGAGQPQHF	TGCAGCATACAGGGGGCGGGCCAGCCCCAGCATTTT	TRBD1	few	12	TRBV29-1	TRBJ1-5
CASSPGQGNGANVLTF	TGTGCCAGCAGCCCGGGCCAGGGTAATGGGGCCAACGTCCTGACTTTC	NA	NA	16	TRBV11-2	TRBJ2-6
CASSWDPRDTGELFF	TGTGCCAGCTCTTGGGACCCGAGGGACACCGGGGAGCTGTTTTTT	NA	NA	15	TRBV18	TRBJ2-2
CSVVGRSYEQYF	TGCAGCGTTGTCGGCAGGAGCTACGAGCAGTACTTC	NA	NA	12	TRBV29-1	TRBJ2-7
CASSLRPDGYEQYF	TGTGCCAGCAGTTTACGCCCGGACGGCTACGAGCAGTACTTC	NA	NA	14	TRBV27	TRBJ2-7
CASSATGTGTQPQHF	TGTGCCAGCAGTGCGACCGGGACAGGGACTCAGCCCCAGCATTTT	TRBD1	few	15	TRBV27	TRBJ1-5
CASSLASGNTDTQYF	TGTGCCAGCAGCTTAGCTAGCGGGAACACAGATACGCAGTATTTT	TRBD2	NA	15	TRBV7-2	TRBJ2-3
CAKGTSGTDTQYF	TGTGCCAAGGGGACTAGCGGCACAGATACGCAGTATTTT	TRBD2	NA	13	TRBV5-4	TRBJ2-3
CASSPANSDSYYSGNTIYF	TGTGCCAGTAGTCCCGCAAATTCGGACAGCTACTACTCTGGAAACACCATATATTTT	NA	NA	19	TRBV19	TRBJ1-3
CAWGPRGETQYF	TGTGCCTGGGGTCCTAGGGGAGAGACCCAGTACTTC	NA	once	12	TRBV30	TRBJ2-5
CASSSRQGVANTEAFF	TGTGCCAGCAGCTCGCGACAGGGAGTGGCGAACACTGAAGCTTTCTTT	TRBD1	NA	16	TRBV7-8	TRBJ1-1
CASSEYSGTYNEQFF	TGTGCCAGCAGTGAATACAGCGGAACCTACAATGAGCAGTTCTTC	NA	NA	15	TRBV6-1	TRBJ2-1
CSVETGQNTEAFF	TGCAGCGTGGAGACTGGGCAGAACACTGAAGCTTTCTTT	NA	NA	13	TRBV29-1	TRBJ1-1